This is a list of T cell receptor beta chains from one sample in a study of blood T cell repertoires in COVID-19. TCRdb's copy holds only in-frame clones and misses some; the assay was immunoSEQ multiplex PCR. Found here are more than 15,000 clones, approximately 78% of them singletons; the top ten hold roughly 23%. Sequencing input: peripheral blood. The origin of the receptors is an elderly man with active or convalescent COVID-19. Both conserved end residues are part of each CDR3. Fields, in order: V gene, clone size, J gene, D gene, CDR3 DNA, CDR3 protein. The D gene is left open where the match is weak. Clone size is stated in some rows and not others, as once, few, many or a class when expanded.

TRBV14	.	TRBJ1-2	.	TGTGCCAGCAGCCCGAGGGACACAGGGAGCCGTAACTATGGCTACACCTTC	CASSPRDTGSRNYGYTF
TRBV6-2/TRBV6-3	once	TRBJ2-4	.	TGTGCCAGCAGTTACCAGGCCCAGGGGAAAAACATTCAGTACTTC	CASSYQAQGKNIQYF
TRBV2	.	TRBJ1-1	TRBD1	TGTGCCAGCAGCCCCGAACCGACAGGGATGAACACTGAAGCTTTCTTT	CASSPEPTGMNTEAFF
TRBV12-3/TRBV12-4	.	TRBJ2-7	.	TGTGCCAGCAGTTTAACTAGTGTCTACGAGCAGTACTTC	CASSLTSVYEQYF
TRBV9	.	TRBJ2-1	.	TGTGCCAGCAGCGCCCTCTTAGGAGGGGAGCAGTTCTTC	CASSALLGGEQFF
TRBV7-2	once	TRBJ2-7	TRBD1	TGTGCCAGCAGCTTAGAGTGGACAGGGAGGAACGAGCAGTACTTC	CASSLEWTGRNEQYF
TRBV7-3	.	TRBJ2-2	.	TGTGCCAGCAGCTTAACTTTGATAGGGGCCGGGGAGCTGTTTTTT	CASSLTLIGAGELFF
TRBV6-2/TRBV6-3	.	TRBJ1-1	TRBD1	TGTGCCAGCAGTCTACAGGGACAGGAAGCTTTCTTT	CASSLQGQEAFF
TRBV7-3	.	TRBJ2-7	.	TGTGCCAGCAGCTTAAGTCAGGGGCAAGCGAAGTACTTC	CASSLSQGQAKYF
TRBV2	.	TRBJ2-3	.	TGTGCCAGCAGTGAGGGCTATACCAGCACAGATACGCAGTATTTT	CASSEGYTSTDTQYF
TRBV10-3	.	TRBJ2-7	TRBD2	TGTGCCATCAGTGAGACTCGGGGGGGCGTCTACGAGCAGTACTTC	CAISETRGGVYEQYF
TRBV6-6	.	TRBJ2-1	TRBD1	TGTGCCAGCAGTTGGGACAGGGGGGACTACAATGAGCAGTTCTTC	CASSWDRGDYNEQFF
TRBV11-2	.	TRBJ2-7	.	TGTGCCAGCAGCTTAATATACGAGCAGTACTTC	CASSLIYEQYF
TRBV6-1	.	TRBJ1-5	.	TGTGCCAGCAGTGAAGCCCCGGGTCATAGCAATCAGCCCCAGCATTTT	CASSEAPGHSNQPQHF
TRBV7-8	.	TRBJ2-3	.	TGTGCCAGCAGCTTAGCGGAAACAGGGTCCGAGGCAGATACGCAGTATTTT	CASSLAETGSEADTQYF
TRBV21-1	.	TRBJ2-3	.	TGTGCCAGCAGCAAAACAAAGACTAGCGGTAGCACAGATACGCAGTATTTT	CASSKTKTSGSTDTQYF
TRBV2	.	TRBJ2-7	.	TGTGCCAGCAGAGACATATTTGGTGGGGGGAGCACCTACGAGCAGTACTTC	CASRDIFGGGSTYEQYF
TRBV5-8	.	TRBJ2-2	TRBD2	TGTGCCAGCAGCTTGGGGAGCGGGGGCACCGGGGAGCTGTTTTTT	CASSLGSGGTGELFF
TRBV3-1/TRBV3-2	.	TRBJ2-7	.	TGTGCCAGCAGCCACTACGGTCGCGAGCAGTACTTC	CASSHYGREQYF
TRBV27	.	TRBJ2-7	TRBD1	TGTGCCAGCAGGGGGACAGGTAGCTCCTACGAGCAGTACTTC	CASRGTGSSYEQYF
TRBV30	.	TRBJ2-5	TRBD1	TGTGCCTACGGAACCAAAGCCAGGGGGCAAGAGACCCAGTACTTC	CAYGTKARGQETQYF
TRBV3-1/TRBV3-2	.	TRBJ2-3	.	TGTGCCAGCAGCCCAGCAAGTACTACTACGCAGTATTTT	CASSPASTTTQYF
TRBV3-1/TRBV3-2	.	TRBJ2-2	.	TGTGCCACCTCCCAACTAAGGAGCACCGGGGAGCTGTTTTTT	CATSQLRSTGELFF
TRBV7-2	.	TRBJ1-1	.	TGTGCCAGCAGCTTAACGGGGGGAACTCTTGAAGCTTTCTTT	CASSLTGGTLEAFF
TRBV10-3	few	TRBJ1-6	.	TGTGCCATCAGGGGCTTGGATTCACCCCTCCACTTT	CAIRGLDSPLHF
TRBV11-3	.	TRBJ1-1	.	TGTGCCAGCAGCTTAGCCGGACAGCAGAACACTGAAGCTTTCTTT	CASSLAGQQNTEAFF
TRBV5-8	.	TRBJ2-1	.	TGTGCCAGCGGCCTCGGCGGGCCAGGGGATGAGCAGTTCTTC	CASGLGGPGDEQFF
TRBV11-2	.	TRBJ1-6	TRBD1	TGTGCCAGCAGCTCAATCGGACAGGGCCTCAATTCACCCCTCCACTTT	CASSSIGQGLNSPLHF
TRBV3-1/TRBV3-2	.	TRBJ2-5	TRBD1	TGTGCCAGCAGAAGCAGATCAGGGGGCCCCACTATGGAGACCCAGTACTTC	CASRSRSGGPTMETQYF
TRBV10-3	.	TRBJ1-2	.	TGTGCCATCAGTGAAAACCTATACTATGGCTACACCTTC	CAISENLYYGYTF
TRBV12-3/TRBV12-4	.	TRBJ1-2	.	TGTGCCAGCAGTGTAACAGGAAACTATGGCTACACCTTC	CASSVTGNYGYTF
TRBV11-2	.	TRBJ2-5	TRBD2	TGTGCCAGCAGCTTCGGACTAGGGGAGACCCAGTACTTC	CASSFGLGETQYF
TRBV2	.	TRBJ1-2	TRBD1	TGTGCCAGCAGAGTGGACAGGGAGGCCTACACCTTC	CASRVDREAYTF
TRBV3-1/TRBV3-2	.	TRBJ1-4	TRBD1	TGTGCCAGCAGGTGGACAGGGACGGGAAAAGAAAAACTGTTTTTT	CASRWTGTGKEKLFF
TRBV4-3	.	TRBJ2-2	.	TGCGCCAGCAGCCAAGAGTTCGGGGTTGGGAACACCGGGGAGCTGTTTTTT	CASSQEFGVGNTGELFF
TRBV5-4	.	TRBJ2-3	TRBD1	TGTGCCAGCAGCTTGGAGGGGGCGGATACGCAGTATTTT	CASSLEGADTQYF
TRBV7-2	few	TRBJ2-7	.	TGTGCCAGCAGCTTAACCAGATCCGAGCAGTACTTC	CASSLTRSEQYF
TRBV18	.	TRBJ2-5	.	TGTGCCAGCTCACTCGGTACGCAAGAGACCCAGTACTTC	CASSLGTQETQYF
TRBV5-1	.	TRBJ2-1	TRBD1	TGCGCCAGCAGCTTGACCGGACAGGGTTACAATGAGCAGTTCTTC	CASSLTGQGYNEQFF